This entry describes one T cell receptor (beta chain). The target antigen is unknown. Amplification used 60 Vbeta primers and 13 Jbeta primers. Clones were read by immunoSEQ multiplex PCR, and TCRdb kept only the in-frame ones, dropping some. There are tens of thousands of clones in the sample, with approximately 6.3% held by the top ten. In germline, CDR1 is LNHDA, CDR2 SQIVND (reference sequence). The CDR3 covers 16 residues. V was pared by 5 bases and J by 0 bases, with 14 bases between. These data are taken from a study of cytomegalovirus exposure and HLA in healthy donors. Turning to the study itself: An earlier analysis identified 120 million or so unique TCR beta sequences in 150 million to 200 million T cells. Whole-study findings and limits: DRB1 showed the most TCR associations and HLA-C the fewest in a later analysis, as rates varied by HLA locus.

Sequencing input: PBMCs. The rearrangement uses TRBV19 and TRBJ1-3; D gene uncertain. This receptor was taken from a human donor in good health. CDR3 sequence: CASSPPGAYSGNTIYF. CDR3 nucleotide sequence: TGTGCCAGTAGTCCCCCGGGTGCCTACTCTGGAAACACCATATATTTT.